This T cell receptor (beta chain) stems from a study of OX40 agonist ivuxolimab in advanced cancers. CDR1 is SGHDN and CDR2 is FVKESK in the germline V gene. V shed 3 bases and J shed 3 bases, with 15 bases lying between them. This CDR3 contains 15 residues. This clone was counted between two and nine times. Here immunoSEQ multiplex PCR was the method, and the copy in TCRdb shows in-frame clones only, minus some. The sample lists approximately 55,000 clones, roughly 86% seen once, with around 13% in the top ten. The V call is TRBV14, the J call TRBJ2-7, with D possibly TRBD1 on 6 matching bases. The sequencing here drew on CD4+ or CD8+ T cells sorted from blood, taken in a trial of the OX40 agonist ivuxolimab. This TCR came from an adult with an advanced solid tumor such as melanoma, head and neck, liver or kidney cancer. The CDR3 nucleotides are TGTGCCAGCAGCCATCAAGGAACAGGGCACTACGAGCAGTACTTC. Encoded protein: CASSHQGTGHYEQYF.